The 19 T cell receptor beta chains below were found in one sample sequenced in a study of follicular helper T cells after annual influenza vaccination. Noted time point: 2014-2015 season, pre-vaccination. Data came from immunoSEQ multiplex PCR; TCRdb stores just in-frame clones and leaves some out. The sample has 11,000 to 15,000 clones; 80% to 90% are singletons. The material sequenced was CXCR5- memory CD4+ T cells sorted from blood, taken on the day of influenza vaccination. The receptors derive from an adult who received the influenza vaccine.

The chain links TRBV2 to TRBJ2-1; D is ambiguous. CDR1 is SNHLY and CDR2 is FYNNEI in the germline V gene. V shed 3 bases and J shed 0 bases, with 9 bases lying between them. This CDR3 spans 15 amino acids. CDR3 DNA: TGTGCCAGCAGTGATGAGGTGGGCTCCTACAATGAGCAGTTCTTC. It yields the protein CASSDEVGSYNEQFF.

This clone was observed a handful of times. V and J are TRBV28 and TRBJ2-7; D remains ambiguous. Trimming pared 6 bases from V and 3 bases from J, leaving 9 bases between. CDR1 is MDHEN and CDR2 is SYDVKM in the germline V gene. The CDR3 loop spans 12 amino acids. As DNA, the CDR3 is TGTGCCAGCAGGAGGCCCCTCTACGAGCAGTACTTC. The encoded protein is CASRRPLYEQYF.

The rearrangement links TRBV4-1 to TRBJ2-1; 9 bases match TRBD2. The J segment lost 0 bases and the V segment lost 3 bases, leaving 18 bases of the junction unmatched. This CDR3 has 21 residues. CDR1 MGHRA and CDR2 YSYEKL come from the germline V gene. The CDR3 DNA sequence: TGCGCCAGCAGCCAGACGACGTTGGCTAGCGGGGCGCAAAGCTCCTACAATGAGCAGTTCTTC. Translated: CASSQTTLASGAQSSYNEQFF.

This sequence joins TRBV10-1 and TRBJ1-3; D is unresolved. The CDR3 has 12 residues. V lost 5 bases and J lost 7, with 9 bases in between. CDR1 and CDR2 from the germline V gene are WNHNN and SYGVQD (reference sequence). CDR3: CASSTNRNTIYF. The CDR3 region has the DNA TGCGCCAGCAGTACGAATCGGAACACCATATATTTT.

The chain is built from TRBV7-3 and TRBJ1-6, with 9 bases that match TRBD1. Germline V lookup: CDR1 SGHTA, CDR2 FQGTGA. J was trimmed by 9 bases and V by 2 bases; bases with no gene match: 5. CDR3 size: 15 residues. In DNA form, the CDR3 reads TGTGCCAGCAGCTTAGAGGGGACAGGGTTTTCACCCCTCCACTTT. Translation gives CASSLEGTGFSPLHF.

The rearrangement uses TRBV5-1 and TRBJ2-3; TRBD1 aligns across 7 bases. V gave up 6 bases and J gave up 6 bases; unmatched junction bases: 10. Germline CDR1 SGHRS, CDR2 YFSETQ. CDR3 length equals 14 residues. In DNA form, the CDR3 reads TGCGCCAGCACCCGGACAGGCGTCCTCGATACGCAGTATTTT. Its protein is CASTRTGVLDTQYF.

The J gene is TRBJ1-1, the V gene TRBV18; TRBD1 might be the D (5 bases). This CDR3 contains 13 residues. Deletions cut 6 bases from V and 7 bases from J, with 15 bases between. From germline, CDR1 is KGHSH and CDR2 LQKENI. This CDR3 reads CASSPGPMGEAFF. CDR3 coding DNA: TGTGCCAGCTCTCCGGGACCAATGGGTGAAGCTTTCTTT.

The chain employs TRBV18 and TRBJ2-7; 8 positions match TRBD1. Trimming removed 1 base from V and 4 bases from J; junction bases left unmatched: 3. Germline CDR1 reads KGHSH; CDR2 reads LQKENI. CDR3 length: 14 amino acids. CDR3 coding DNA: TGTGCCAGCTCACCACGGACAGGGCTATACGAGCAGTACTTC. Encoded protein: CASSPRTGLYEQYF.

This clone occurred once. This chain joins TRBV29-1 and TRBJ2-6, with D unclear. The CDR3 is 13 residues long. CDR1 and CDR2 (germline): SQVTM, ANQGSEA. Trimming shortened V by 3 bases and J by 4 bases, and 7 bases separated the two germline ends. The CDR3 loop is CSVETGGANVLTF. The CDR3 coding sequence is TGCAGCGTTGAGACTGGGGGGGCCAACGTCCTGACTTTC.

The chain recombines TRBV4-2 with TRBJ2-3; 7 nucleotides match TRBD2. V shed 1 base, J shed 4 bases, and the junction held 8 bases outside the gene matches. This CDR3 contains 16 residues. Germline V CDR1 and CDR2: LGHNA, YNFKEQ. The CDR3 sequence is CASSQATSARSDTQYF. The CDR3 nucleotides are TGTGCCAGCAGCCAAGCTACTAGCGCACGGTCAGATACGCAGTATTTT.

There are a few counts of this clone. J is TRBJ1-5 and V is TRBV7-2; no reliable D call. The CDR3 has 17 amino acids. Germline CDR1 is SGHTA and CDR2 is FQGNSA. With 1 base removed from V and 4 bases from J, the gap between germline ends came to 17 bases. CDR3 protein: CASSLGPTSLKNQPQHF. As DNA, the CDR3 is TGTGCCAGCAGCTTAGGACCCACCTCATTAAAAAATCAGCCCCAGCATTTT.

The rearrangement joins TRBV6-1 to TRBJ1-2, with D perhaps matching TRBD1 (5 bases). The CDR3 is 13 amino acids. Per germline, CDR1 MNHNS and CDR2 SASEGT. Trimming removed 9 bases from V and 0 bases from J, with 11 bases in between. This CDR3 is CASVGHANYGYTF. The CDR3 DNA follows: TGTGCCAGTGTCGGACACGCTAACTATGGCTACACCTTC.

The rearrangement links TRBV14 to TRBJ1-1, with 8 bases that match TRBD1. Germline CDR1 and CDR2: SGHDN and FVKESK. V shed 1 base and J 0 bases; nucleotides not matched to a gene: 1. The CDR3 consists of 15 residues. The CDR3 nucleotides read TGTGCCAGCAGCCAAGGGACAGGGTTGAACACTGAAGCTTTCTTT. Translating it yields CASSQGTGLNTEAFF.

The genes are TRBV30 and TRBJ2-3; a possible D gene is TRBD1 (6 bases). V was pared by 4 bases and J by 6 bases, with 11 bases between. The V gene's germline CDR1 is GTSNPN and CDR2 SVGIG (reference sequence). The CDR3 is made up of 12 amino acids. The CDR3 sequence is CAWTGQFDTQYF. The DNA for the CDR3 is TGTGCCTGGACCGGACAGTTTGATACGCAGTATTTT. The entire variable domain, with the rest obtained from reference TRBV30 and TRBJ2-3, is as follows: SQTIHQWPATLVQPVGSPLSLECTVEGTSNPNLYWYRQAAGRGLQLLFYSVGIGQISSEVPQNLSASRPQDRQFILSSKKLLLSDSGFYLCAWTGQFDTQYFGPGTRLTVL.

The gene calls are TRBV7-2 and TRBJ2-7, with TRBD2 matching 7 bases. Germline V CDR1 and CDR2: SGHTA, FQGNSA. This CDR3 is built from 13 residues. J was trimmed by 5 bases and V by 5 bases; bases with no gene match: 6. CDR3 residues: CASSTPGGNEQYF. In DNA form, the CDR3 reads TGTGCCAGCAGCACCCCGGGGGGTAACGAGCAGTACTTC.

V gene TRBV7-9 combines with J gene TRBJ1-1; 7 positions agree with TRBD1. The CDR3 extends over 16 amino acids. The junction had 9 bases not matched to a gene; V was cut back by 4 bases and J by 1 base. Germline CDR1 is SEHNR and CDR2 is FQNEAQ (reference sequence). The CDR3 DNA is TGTGCCAGCAGCTCAGGGTCGACAGGGTCGAACACTGAAGCTTTCTTT. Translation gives CASSSGSTGSNTEAFF.

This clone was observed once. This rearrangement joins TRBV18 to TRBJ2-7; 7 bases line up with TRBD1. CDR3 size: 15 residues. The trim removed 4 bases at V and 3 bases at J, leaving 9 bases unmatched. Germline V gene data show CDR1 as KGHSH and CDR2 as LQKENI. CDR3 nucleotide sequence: TGTGCCAGCTCACGCTCCCGGGACAGCCACTACGAGCAGTACTTC. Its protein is CASSRSRDSHYEQYF.

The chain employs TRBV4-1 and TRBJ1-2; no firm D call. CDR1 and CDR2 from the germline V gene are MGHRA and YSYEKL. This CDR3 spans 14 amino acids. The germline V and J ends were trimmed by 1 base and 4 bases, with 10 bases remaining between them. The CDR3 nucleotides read TGCGCCAGCAGCCAAGTTCCGGGGAGCTATGGCTACACCTTC. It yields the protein CASSQVPGSYGYTF.

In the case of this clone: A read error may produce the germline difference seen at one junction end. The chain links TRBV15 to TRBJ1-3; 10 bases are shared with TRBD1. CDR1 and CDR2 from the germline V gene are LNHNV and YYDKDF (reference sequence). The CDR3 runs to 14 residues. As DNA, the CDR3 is TGTGCCACCAGGAGAGACAGGGGGCAGGACACCATATATTTT. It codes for CATRRDRGQDTIYF. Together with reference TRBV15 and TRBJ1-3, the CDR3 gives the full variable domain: DAMVIQNPRYQVTQFGKPVTLSCSQTLNHNVMYWYQQKSSQAPKLLFHYYDKDFNNEADTPDNFQSRRPNTSFCFLDIRSPGLGDTAMYLCATRRDRGQDTIYFGEGSWLTVV.